Listed here is a single TCR beta chain. Antigen specificity is unknown. These data come from a study of T cell responses to AZD1222 COVID-19 vaccine. Findings of the study overall: A mostly white British donor set with more females was recruited, and clonal diversity was possibly underestimated.

Generated by immunoSEQ multiplex PCR, the TCRdb table keeps only in-frame clones and is missing some. The profile shows under 150,000 clones, roughly 89% of them singletons. CDR1 is MNHEY and CDR2 is SVGEGT in the germline V gene. The CDR3 has 15 amino acids. Trimming left V 6 bases short and J 3 bases short, with 14 bases between. Source: peripheral blood, taken on day 0 of AZD1222 vaccination. The V call is TRBV6-2 or TRBV6-3, the J call TRBJ1-4; the D is unclear. The origin of this receptor is an adult in good health. The chain's CDR3 is CASSAEREANEKLFF. The CDR3 coding sequence is TGTGCCAGCAGCGCCGAGCGGGAAGCTAATGAAAAACTGTTTTTT.